The sample holds one count of the clone carrying this T cell receptor (beta chain). The antigen remains unidentified. These data are taken from a study of PD-1 blockade in classical Hodgkin lymphoma. Trimming took off 10 bases at V and 0 bases at J, with 14 bases between the two ends. This CDR3 is built from 14 residues. From germline, CDR1 is ENHRY and CDR2 SYGVKD. TCRdb's copy holds only in-frame clones and misses some; the assay was immunoSEQ multiplex PCR. This sample has some 16,000 clones, with approximately 92% found just once. The time point here: newly diagnosed, previously untreated cHL patient sample. CD4+ T cells were purified from thawed PBMCs by magnetic negative selection. Comparison samples consisted of PBMCs from newly diagnosed, untreated classical Hodgkin lymphoma. Overall study findings and caveats: TCR diversity at baseline was reported to be reduced in newly diagnosed patients relative to healthy donors.

This TCR was recovered from a human donor with classical Hodgkin lymphoma. This chain links TRBV10-3 with TRBJ2-3; the D gene is possibly TRBD2 (6 bases). Sequenced: CD4+ T cells from blood. Written as DNA, the CDR3 is TGTGCCAGCCGCCTAGCGACTAGCACAGATACGCAGTATTTT. This encodes CASRLATSTDTQYF.